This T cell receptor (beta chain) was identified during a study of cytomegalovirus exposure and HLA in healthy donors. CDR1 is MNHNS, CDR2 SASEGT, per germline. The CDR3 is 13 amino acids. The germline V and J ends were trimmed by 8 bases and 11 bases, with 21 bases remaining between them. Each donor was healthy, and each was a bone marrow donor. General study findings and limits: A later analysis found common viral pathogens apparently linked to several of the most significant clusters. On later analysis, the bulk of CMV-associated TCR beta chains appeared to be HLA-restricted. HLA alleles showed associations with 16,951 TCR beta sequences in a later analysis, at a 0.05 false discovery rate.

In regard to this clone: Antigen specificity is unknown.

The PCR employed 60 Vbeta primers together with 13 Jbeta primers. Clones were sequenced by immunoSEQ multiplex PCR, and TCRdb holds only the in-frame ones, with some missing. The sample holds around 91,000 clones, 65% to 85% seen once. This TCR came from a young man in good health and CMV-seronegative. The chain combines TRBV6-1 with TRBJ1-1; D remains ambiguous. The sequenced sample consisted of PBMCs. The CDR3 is CASLYKGLMGAFF. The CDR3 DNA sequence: TGTGCCAGCCTCTATAAAGGACTAATGGGGGCTTTCTTT.